This TCR beta chain was sequenced during a study of T cell repertoires in cytomegalovirus infection. Study-level background: Recently identified HLA-C-restricted and well-studied HLA-B-restricted CMV epitopes were used.

With regard to this clonotype: The antigen is unknown.

TCRdb itself ran the reads through MiXCR, one entry per CDR3 protein. In the table there are 450,000 to 550,000 distinct CDR3 sequences, roughly 42% of which are singletons. The length of the CDR3 is 12 residues. With 3 bases removed from V and 5 bases from J, the gap between germline ends came to 7 bases. The chain carries TRBV12-3 or TRBV12-4 and TRBJ1-2; D is undetermined. The receptor's source is a human donor in good health (CMV status not recorded). Some clones in this sample may be carry-over from other donors' samples. The sample in question was cultured PBMCs, obtained from culture after CMV antigen stimulation. CDR3 sequence (DNA): TGTGCCAGCAGTTTTCAGACGTATGGCTACACCTTC. Amino acid sequence: CASSFQTYGYTF.